A selection of T cell receptor beta chains follows, all from one sample in a study of CD8+CD57+ T cells in acquired aplastic anemia. MiXCR, run by TCRdb on the reads, gives a single entry per CDR3 protein. The table records 300,000 or so distinct CDR3 sequences, 56% of them present only once. Sequencing was carried out using sorted CD4+, CD8+, or CD8+CD57+ T cells (not recorded which) from PBMCs. The receptor set was obtained from a human donor with severe aplastic anemia or a healthy control (not recorded which). The CDR3 runs from the conserved cysteine through the conserved F or W. D genes are given only for firm matches. Only part of the rows carry a size: once, few, many, or a class if the clone is expanded.

j_gene	v_gene	d_gene	abundance	CDR3aa	CDR3nt
TRBJ1-2	TRBV20-1	TRBD1	many	CSAGTVSFLPYGYTF	TGCAGTGCTGGGACAGTGTCTTTCTTGCCCTATGGCTACACCTTC
TRBJ2-1	TRBV28	.	few	CASSLGVPNEQFF	TGTGCCAGCAGTTTAGGAGTTCCCAATGAGCAGTTCTTC
TRBJ2-7	TRBV24-1	TRBD1	.	CARDRGQDEQYF	TGTGCCAGGGACAGGGGGCAGGACGAGCAGTACTTC
TRBJ2-7	TRBV7-9	TRBD1	few	CASSLGETGDEQYF	TGTGCCAGCAGCTTAGGGGAGACAGGGGACGAGCAGTACTTC
TRBJ1-1	TRBV20-1	.	few	CSAKPGPGPVTEAFF	TGCAGTGCTAAACCGGGACCCGGCCCGGTGACTGAAGCTTTCTTT
TRBJ2-3	TRBV10-1	.	.	CASSEAAGDTQYF	TGCGCCAGCAGTGAGGCCGCGGGAGATACGCAGTATTTT
TRBJ2-7	TRBV7-9	.	many	CASSSAGPYNEQYF	TGTGCCAGCAGCTCCGCGGGACCCTACAATGAGCAGTACTTC
TRBJ1-2	TRBV10-2	TRBD1	.	CASRETGATYGYTF	TGCGCCAGCAGGGAGACAGGGGCTACCTATGGCTACACCTTC
TRBJ2-3	TRBV7-9	.	.	CASSFWAGGTDTQYF	TGTGCCAGCAGCTTCTGGGCAGGGGGCACAGATACGCAGTATTTT
TRBJ2-3	TRBV10-3	TRBD1	many	CAIRIQPGQGTDTQYF	TGTGCCATCAGAATACAACCGGGACAGGGCACAGATACGCAGTATTTT
TRBJ1-1	TRBV3-1	TRBD1	many	CASSRRTGRANTEAFF	TGTGCCAGCAGCCGTCGGACAGGGCGGGCGAACACTGAAGCTTTCTTT
TRBJ2-7	TRBV6-5	TRBD1	.	CASSYGTDYEQYF	TGTGCCAGCAGTTACGGGACAGATTACGAGCAGTACTTC
TRBJ2-1	TRBV6-4	TRBD2	few	CASSHGTSESNEQFF	TGTGCCAGCAGTCACGGGACTAGCGAAAGCAATGAGCAGTTCTTC
TRBJ2-7	TRBV12-5	.	.	CASGLVLF	TGTGCTAGTGGTTTGGTACTGTTC
TRBJ2-7	TRBV28	.	.	CASSYIDLYEQYF	TGTGCCAGCAGTTACATTGACCTTTACGAGCAGTACTTC